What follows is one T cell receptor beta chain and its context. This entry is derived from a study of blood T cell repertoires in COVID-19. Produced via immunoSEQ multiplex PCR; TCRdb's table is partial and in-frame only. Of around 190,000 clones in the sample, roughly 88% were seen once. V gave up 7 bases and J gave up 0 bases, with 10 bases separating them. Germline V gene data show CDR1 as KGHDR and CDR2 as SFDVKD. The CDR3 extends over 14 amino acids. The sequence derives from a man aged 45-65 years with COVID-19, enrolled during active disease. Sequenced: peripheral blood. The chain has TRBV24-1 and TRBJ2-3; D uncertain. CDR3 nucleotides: TGTGCCACCAGCGATACTACTAGCACAGATACGCAGTATTTT. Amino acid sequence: CATSDTTSTDTQYF.